These 8 T cell receptor beta chains share one sample of origin, sequenced in a study of response to subunit inactivated influenza vaccine. TCRdb reanalysed the RT-PCR reads using MiXCR and keeps one entry per CDR3 protein. The sample has about 780,000 distinct CDR3 sequences; approximately 18% are singletons. The specimen was PBMCs from blood, collected more than 4 days after vaccination. These receptor sequences come from a man aged 45 to 65 who received an inactivated influenza vaccine.

The rearrangement uses TRBV7-9 and TRBJ1-2; D unresolved. Per the germline V gene, CDR1 is SEHNR and CDR2 is FQNEAQ (reference sequence). V was cut by 5 bases and J by 3 bases, with 19 bases left in between. The CDR3 consists of 16 residues. The CDR3 DNA sequence: TGTGCCAGCAGCCCCTTTTCTTACTCAGGTCACTATGGCTACACCTTC. Protein product: CASSPFSYSGHYGYTF.

V gene TRBV11-2 combines with J gene TRBJ2-5; 7 nucleotides line up with TRBD1. The CDR3 loop spans 15 amino acids. The V and J ends lost 8 bases and 2 bases, in that order; junction bases with no gene match: 11. Germline V gives CDR1 SGHAT, CDR2 FQNNGV. This CDR3 is CASRSWGTVQETQYF. The CDR3 coding sequence is TGTGCCAGCCGATCGTGGGGGACAGTTCAAGAGACCCAGTACTTC.

V is TRBV12-3 or TRBV12-4 and J is TRBJ2-1, with D possibly being TRBD2 (7 bases). The ends were cut back, 5 bases at V and 5 bases at J, with 13 bases in the middle. The CDR3 has 14 residues. The CDR3 bases are TGTGCCAGCAGTCCGGGGGGCATCAACAATGAGCAGTTCTTC. Encoded protein: CASSPGGINNEQFF.

The chain couples TRBV25-1 to TRBJ1-4, with 10 positions matching TRBD1. V shed 3 bases and J 7 bases; nucleotides not matched to a gene: 2. Per the germline V gene, CDR1 is MGHDK and CDR2 is SYGVNS. The CDR3 is 14 residues long. The CDR3 sequence: CASSEGQGLEKLFF. The CDR3 region has the DNA TGTGCCAGCAGTGAGGGACAGGGGCTTGAAAAACTGTTTTTT.

Many counts were recorded for this clonotype. The chain is built from TRBV29-1 and TRBJ2-3; 11 nucleotides line up with TRBD2. Trimming at V came to 4 bases and at J to 0 bases, leaving 0 bases not matched to a gene. The germline V gene has CDR1 SQVTM and CDR2 ANQGSEA. This CDR3 region has 14 residues. The CDR3 spells CSVGTSGSTDTQYF. Here the CDR3 DNA reads TGCAGCGTTGGGACTAGCGGGAGCACAGATACGCAGTATTTT.

This clonotype appeared a single time. The chain has TRBV30 and TRBJ2-7, with 9 bases fitting TRBD1. The length of the CDR3 is 13 residues. Trimming removed 6 bases from V and 3 bases from J; junction bases left unmatched: 6. Germline V gene lookup returns CDR1 GTSNPN and CDR2 SVGIG (reference sequence). CDR3 nucleotide sequence: TGTGCCTGCTGGACAGGGGAAAGCTACGAGCAGTACTTC. It encodes CACWTGESYEQYF. Supplemented by reference TRBV30 and TRBJ2-7, the full variable domain reads SQTIHQWPATLVQPVGSPLSLECTVEGTSNPNLYWYRQAAGRGLQLLFYSVGIGQISSEVPQNLSASRPQDRQFILSSKKLLLSDSGFYLCACWTGESYEQYFGPGTRLTVT.

The chain carries TRBV5-1 and TRBJ2-2; TRBD2 matches at 7 bases. CDR3 length equals 17 residues. Unmatched junction bases numbered 9, after V lost 0 bases and J lost 4 bases. Per the germline V gene, CDR1 is SGHRS and CDR2 is YFSETQ. The CDR3 is CASSLVGGRYSTGELFF. Written as DNA, the CDR3 is TGCGCCAGCAGCTTGGTTGGCGGGAGATACAGCACCGGGGAGCTGTTTTTT.

The genes are TRBV6-2 or TRBV6-3 and TRBJ1-6, with 9 bases matching TRBD1. Germline CDR1 and CDR2: MNHEY and SVGEGT. The CDR3 sequence is 15 residues long. Trimming took 5 bases from V and 8 from J; bases not matched to a gene: 7. As DNA, the CDR3 is TGTGCCAGCAGTGACAGGGGGGGCACGTATTCACCCCTCCACTTT. Translating gives CASSDRGGTYSPLHF.